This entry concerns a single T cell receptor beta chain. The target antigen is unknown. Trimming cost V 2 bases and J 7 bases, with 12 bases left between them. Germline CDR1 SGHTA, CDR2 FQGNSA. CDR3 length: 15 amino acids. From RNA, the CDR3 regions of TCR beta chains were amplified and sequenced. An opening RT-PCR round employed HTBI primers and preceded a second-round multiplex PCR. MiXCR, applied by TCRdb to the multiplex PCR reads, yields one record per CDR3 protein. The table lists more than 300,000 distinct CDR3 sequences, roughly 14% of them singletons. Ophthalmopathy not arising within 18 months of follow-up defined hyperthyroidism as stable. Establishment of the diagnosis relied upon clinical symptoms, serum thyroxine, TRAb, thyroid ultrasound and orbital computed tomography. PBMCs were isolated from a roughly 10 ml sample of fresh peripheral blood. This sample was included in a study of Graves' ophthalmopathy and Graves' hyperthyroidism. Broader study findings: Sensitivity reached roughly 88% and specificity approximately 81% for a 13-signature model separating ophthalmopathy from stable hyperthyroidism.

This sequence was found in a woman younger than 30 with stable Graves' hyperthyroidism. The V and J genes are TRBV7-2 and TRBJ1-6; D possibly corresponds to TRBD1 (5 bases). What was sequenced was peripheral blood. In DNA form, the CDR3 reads TGTGCCAGCAGCTTACAGGGACCTCTAAATTCACCCCTCCACTTT. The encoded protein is CASSLQGPLNSPLHF. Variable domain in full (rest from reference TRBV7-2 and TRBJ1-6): GAGVSQSPSNKVTEKGKDVELRCDPISGHTALYWYRQSLGQGLEFLIYFQGNSAPDKSGLPSDRFSAERTGGSVSTLTIQRTQQEDSAVYLCASSLQGPLNSPLHFGNGTRLTVT.